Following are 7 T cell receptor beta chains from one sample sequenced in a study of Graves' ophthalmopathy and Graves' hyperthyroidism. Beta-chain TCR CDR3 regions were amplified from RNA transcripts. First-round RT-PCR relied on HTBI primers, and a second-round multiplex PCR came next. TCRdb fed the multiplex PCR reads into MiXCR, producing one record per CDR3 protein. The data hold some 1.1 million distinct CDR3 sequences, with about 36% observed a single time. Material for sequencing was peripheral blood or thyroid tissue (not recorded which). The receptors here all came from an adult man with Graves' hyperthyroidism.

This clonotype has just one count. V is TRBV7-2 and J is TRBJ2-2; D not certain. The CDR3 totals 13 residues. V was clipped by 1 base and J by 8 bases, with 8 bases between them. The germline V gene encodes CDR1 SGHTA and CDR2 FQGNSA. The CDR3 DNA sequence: TGTGCCAGCAGCTTAGGGTGGCAAGGGGAGCTGTTTTTT. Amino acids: CASSLGWQGELFF. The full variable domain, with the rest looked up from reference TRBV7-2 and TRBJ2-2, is GAGVSQSPSNKVTEKGKDVELRCDPISGHTALYWYRQSLGQGLEFLIYFQGNSAPDKSGLPSDRFSAERTGGSVSTLTIQRTQQEDSAVYLCASSLGWQGELFFGEGSRLTVL.

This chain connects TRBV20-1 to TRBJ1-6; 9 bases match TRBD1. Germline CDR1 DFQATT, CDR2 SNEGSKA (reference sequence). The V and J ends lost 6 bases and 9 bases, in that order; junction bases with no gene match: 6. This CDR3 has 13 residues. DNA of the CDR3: TGCAGTGCAACTAGGACAGGGGTTTCACCCCTCCACTTT. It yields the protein CSATRTGVSPLHF.

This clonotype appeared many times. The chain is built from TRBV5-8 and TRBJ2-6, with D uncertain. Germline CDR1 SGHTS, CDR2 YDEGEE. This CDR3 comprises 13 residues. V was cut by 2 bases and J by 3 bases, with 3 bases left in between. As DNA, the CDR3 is TGTGCCAGCAGCTTAGATGGGGCCAACGTCCTGACTTTC. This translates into CASSLDGANVLTF.

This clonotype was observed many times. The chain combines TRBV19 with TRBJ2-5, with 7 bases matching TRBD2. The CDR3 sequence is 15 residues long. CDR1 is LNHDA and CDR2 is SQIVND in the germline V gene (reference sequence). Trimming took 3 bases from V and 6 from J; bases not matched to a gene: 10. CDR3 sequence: CASSISQGGSKTQYF. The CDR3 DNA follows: TGTGCCAGTAGTATCTCTCAGGGCGGGAGCAAGACCCAGTACTTC.

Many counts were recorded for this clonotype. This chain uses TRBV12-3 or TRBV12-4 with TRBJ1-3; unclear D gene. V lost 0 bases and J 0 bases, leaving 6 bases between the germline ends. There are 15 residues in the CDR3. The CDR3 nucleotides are TGTGCCAGCAGTTTAGCAGGAATCTCTGGAAACACCATATATTTT. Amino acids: CASSLAGISGNTIYF.

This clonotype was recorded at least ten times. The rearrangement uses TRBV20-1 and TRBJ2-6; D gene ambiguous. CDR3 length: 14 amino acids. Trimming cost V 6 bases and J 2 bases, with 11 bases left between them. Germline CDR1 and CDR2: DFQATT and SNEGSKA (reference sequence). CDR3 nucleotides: TGCAGTGCCCGGCCGGGTGCTGGGGCCAACGTCCTGACTTTC. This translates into CSARPGAGANVLTF.

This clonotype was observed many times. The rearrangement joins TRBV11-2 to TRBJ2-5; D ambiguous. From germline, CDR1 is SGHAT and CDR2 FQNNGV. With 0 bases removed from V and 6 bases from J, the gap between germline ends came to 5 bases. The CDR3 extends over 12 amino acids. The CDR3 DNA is TGTGCCAGCAGCTTAGAGGGCAAGACCCAGTACTTC. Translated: CASSLEGKTQYF.